A single sample gave rise to the 16 T cell receptor beta chains below, sequenced in a study of blood T cell repertoires in COVID-19. The data were produced by immunoSEQ multiplex PCR, yet TCRdb's version contains in-frame clones alone and is incomplete. The repertoire holds more than 60,000 clones, with roughly 89% as singletons. The sequencing input was peripheral blood. The receptors originated from a woman between 45 and 60 years old with active COVID-19.

This chain links TRBV7-7 with TRBJ2-2; the D is unclear. Per germline, CDR1 SSHAT and CDR2 FNYEAQ (reference sequence). The CDR3 spans 14 residues. Between the trimmed V and J ends, which lost 1 base and 1 base, there was a span of 4 bases. The CDR3: CASSLGQNTGELFF. The DNA of the CDR3 is TGTGCCAGCAGCTTAGGGCAGAACACCGGGGAGCTGTTTTTT. The full variable domain, rest sourced from reference TRBV7-7 and TRBJ2-2, is GAGVSQSPRYKVTKRGQDVTLRCDPISSHATLYWYQQALGQGPEFLTYFNYEAQPDKSGLPSDRFSAERPEGSISTLTIQRTEQRDSAMYRCASSLGQNTGELFFGEGSRLTVL.

This chain joins TRBV5-6 and TRBJ1-6; D not certain. This CDR3 has 13 residues. The V and J ends lost 1 base and 8 bases respectively, with 7 bases between them. CDR1 is SGHDT and CDR2 is YYEEEE in the germline V gene. DNA of the CDR3: TGTGCCAGCAGCTTGAGGGAGGATTCACCCCTCCACTTT. It specifies CASSLREDSPLHF.

The chain is built from TRBV29-1 and TRBJ2-5; tentative D call: TRBD2 (6 bases). The germline gives CDR1 SQVTM, CDR2 ANQGSEA. Deletions cut 7 bases from V and 4 bases from J, with 19 bases between. The CDR3 runs to 14 residues. CDR3 nucleotides: TGCAGCGCGCTAGGGACTCCGGGTGGAGAGACCCAGTACTTC. Amino acid sequence: CSALGTPGGETQYF.

In its sample, this clone was seen a few times. CDR3 residues: CASSEEFRGHGYTF. The CDR3 coding sequence is TGTGCCAGCAGTGAAGAGTTCAGAGGCCACGGCTACACCTTC. The chain combines TRBV6-1 with TRBJ1-2; D call uncertain. V dropped 1 base and J dropped 8 bases, with 14 bases sitting between them. Looked up from germline, CDR1 is MNHNS and CDR2 is SASEGT. This CDR3 has 14 amino acids.

The chain recombines TRBV7-3 with TRBJ2-1; 10 nucleotides align to TRBD2. This CDR3 contains 15 residues. CDR1 and CDR2 (germline): SGHTA, FQGTGA. After removal of 5 bases from V and 8 bases from J, the junction contained 9 bases not matched to a gene. CDR3 nucleotides: TGTGCCAGCAGCGCCAGCGGGAGGGCCGGCGATGAGCAGTTCTTC. As protein: CASSASGRAGDEQFF.

This chain joins TRBV9 and TRBJ2-3; 8 positions agree with TRBD1. V gave up 2 bases and J gave up 2 bases; unmatched junction bases: 7. The CDR3 contains 16 residues. In germline, CDR1 is SGDLS, CDR2 YYNGEE. The CDR3, as DNA: TGTGCCAGCAGCGTGTCCGGGACAGGAGACACAGATACGCAGTATTTT. This encodes CASSVSGTGDTDTQYF.

The chain carries TRBV7-8 and TRBJ2-7, with D perhaps matching TRBD1 (7 bases). CDR3 length equals 15 residues. Germline V gene sequence: CDR1 SGHVS, CDR2 FQNEAQ. The V end was cut by 1 base, the J end by 7 bases, with 17 bases between. The CDR3 DNA sequence: TGTGCCAGCAGCTTAGACCCCCAGGGGGGATATGAGCAGTACTTC. Encoded protein: CASSLDPQGGYEQYF.

The chain employs TRBV7-8 and TRBJ2-1, with TRBD2 matching 7 bases. V gave up 5 bases and J gave up 5 bases; unmatched junction bases: 9. There are 15 residues in the CDR3. Germline loops: CDR1 SGHVS, CDR2 FQNEAQ. CDR3 sequence: CASSQRGAPHNEQFF. For the CDR3, the DNA is TGTGCCAGCAGCCAGCGGGGTGCCCCTCACAATGAGCAGTTCTTC.

The chain is built from TRBV5-1 and TRBJ1-1; 7 bases are a match to TRBD1. This CDR3 has 14 amino acids. The germline V gene has CDR1 SGHRS and CDR2 YFSETQ. With 4 bases clipped from V and 4 bases from J, the junction kept 7 bases outside the gene matches. CDR3: CASSLQNRGTEAFF. CDR3 DNA sequence: TGCGCCAGCAGCCTACAGAACAGGGGCACTGAAGCTTTCTTT.

This chain joins TRBV6-6 and TRBJ1-2, with 8 bases lining up with TRBD1. There are 15 residues in the CDR3. Germline CDR1 and CDR2: MNHNY and SVGAGI (reference sequence). The V and J ends lost 6 bases and 3 bases, in that order; junction bases with no gene match: 9. The chain's CDR3 is CASSYQGASDYGYTF. The CDR3 DNA is TGTGCCAGCAGCTATCAGGGGGCGTCGGACTATGGCTACACCTTC.

The V and J genes are TRBV18 and TRBJ2-3, with 7 bases matching TRBD2. Germline V gene data show CDR1 as KGHSH and CDR2 as LQKENI. The CDR3 runs 14 residues. V was clipped by 3 bases and J by 1 base; unmatched bases: 1. The CDR3 reads CASSPTSGTDTQYF. CDR3 DNA: TGTGCCAGCTCACCCACTAGCGGCACAGATACGCAGTATTTT.

This rearrangement joins TRBV7-3 to TRBJ2-1, with 8 bases aligning to TRBD2. This CDR3 is 15 amino acids long. Unmatched junction bases numbered 3, after V lost 5 bases and J lost 0 bases. Looked up from germline, CDR1 is SGHTA and CDR2 is FQGTGA. CDR3 nucleotide sequence: TGTGCCAGCAGCCGGAGCGGGAGCTCCTACAATGAGCAGTTCTTC. It is translated as CASSRSGSSYNEQFF.

The CDR3 bases are TGTGCCAGCAGCGCCAACAGGGTACTCACTGAAGCTTTCTTT. Translation gives CASSANRVLTEAFF. This chain joins TRBV7-2 and TRBJ1-1, with TRBD1 as a possible D gene (6 bases). Germline V gives CDR1 SGHTA, CDR2 FQGNSA. The CDR3 loop spans 14 amino acids. Trimming removed 5 bases from V and 4 bases from J, with 14 bases in between.

The chain combines TRBV10-3 with TRBJ2-5, with a weak D call TRBD2 (7 bases). The CDR3 consists of 14 residues. CDR1 ENHRY and CDR2 SYGVKD come from the germline V gene. V lost 6 bases, J lost 5 bases, and 16 bases lay in between. The DNA of the CDR3 is TGTGCCATCAGGGAACAGGGAGGGGTGGAGACCCAGTACTTC. Its translation: CAIREQGGVETQYF.

The genes are TRBV29-1 and TRBJ2-7, with 9 nucleotides matching TRBD1. CDR3 length: 14 amino acids. V lost 3 bases, J lost 5 bases, and 8 bases stayed unmatched. Germline values: CDR1 SQVTM, CDR2 ANQGSEA. The CDR3 loop reads CSVDSGTGNHEQYF. The CDR3 DNA is TGCAGCGTTGATTCCGGGACAGGGAACCACGAGCAGTACTTC.

This chain joins TRBV2 and TRBJ1-3; a weak D match, TRBD1 (5 bases). V gave up 2 bases and J gave up 0 bases, with 8 bases separating them. Germline CDR1 is SNHLY and CDR2 is FYNNEI. CDR3 length: 15 residues. The CDR3: CASSERQGSGNTIYF. The CDR3 nucleotides are TGTGCCAGCAGTGAACGTCAGGGCTCTGGAAACACCATATATTTT.